Sequencing of this T cell receptor (beta chain) was carried out in a study of blood T cell repertoires in COVID-19. At the level of the study: Acute-phase and convalescent COVID-19 samples originated in the United States, Italy and Spain. Sample material is recorded as cDNA or gDNA derived from T cells, B-cell-depleted T cells, or PBMCs.

Authors' methods: Estimates of nucleated cell counts were drawn from the amplification of reference gene primers. Generated by immunoSEQ multiplex PCR, the TCRdb table keeps only in-frame clones and is missing some. V and J calls and clone size follow that table, whereas D and trimming were derived from the DNA. The table shows 55,000 to 75,000 clones, with about 78% occurring only once. Losses at the gene ends were 1 base for V and 6 bases for J; bases not matched to a gene: 18. There are 19 residues in the CDR3. Germline loops: CDR1 LGHDT, CDR2 YNNKEL (reference sequence). The genes are TRBV3-1 (or the pseudogene TRBV3-2) and TRBJ2-5; 9 bases agree with TRBD2. This clonotype originated in a man older than 75 with active or convalescent COVID-19. Sequenced input: peripheral blood. The CDR3 coding sequence is TGTGCCAGCAGCCAAGTAGTAATGGGCACTAGCGGGCGTGGGAAGACCCAGTACTTC. Translation gives CASSQVVMGTSGRGKTQYF.